This record concerns one TCR beta chain sequence. This sample's treatment: roughly 18 received Ad26.COV2.S at low or high dose, single or two shots; about five received placebo; per-sample allocation not given. All samples were drawn on day 63, counting from the first vaccine or placebo injection. This person who donated was an adult of 18-55 years in Boston. Profiling relied on immunoSEQ multiplex PCR, and the TCRdb table lists in-frame clones only, not all of them. In the table there are approximately 410,000 clones, around 89% of which are singletons. This sample was included in a study of Ad26.COV2.S vaccination and SARS-CoV-2 variants. The V end was cut by 1 base, the J end by 6 bases, with 15 bases between. Per the germline V gene, CDR1 is LGHDT and CDR2 is YNNKEL (reference sequence). This CDR3 is 15 amino acids long.

The TCR was taken from a person between 18 and 65 years old who received the Ad26.COV2.S COVID-19 vaccine or a placebo. This specimen consisted of peripheral blood, obtained in a trial of Ad26.COV2.S vaccine versus placebo. The chain carries TRBV3-1 (or the pseudogene TRBV3-2) and TRBJ2-5, with D perhaps given as TRBD1 or TRBD2 (6 bases each). The CDR3 DNA follows: TGTGCCAGCAGCCAAGCCGGGGGCGGTATGAAGACCCAGTACTTC. This codes for CASSQAGGGMKTQYF.